Here is one T cell receptor (beta chain) with its context. CDR1 and CDR2 from the germline V gene are MGHDK and SYGVNS. The CDR3 is made up of 14 amino acids. Trimming took off 2 bases at V and 1 base at J, with 8 bases between the two ends. Patients at the Seattle site were enrolled during active infection and followed longitudinally. The repertoire was sequenced with immunoSEQ multiplex PCR; TCRdb's copy has only in-frame clones and lacks some. The sample holds about 500,000 clones, around 90% seen once. The data originate from a study of blood T cell repertoires in COVID-19. The specimen sequenced was peripheral blood. The V and J genes are TRBV25-1 and TRBJ1-1; D ambiguous. This TCR was sampled from a woman in her 50s with COVID-19, enrolled during active disease. The CDR3 DNA reads TGTGCCAGCAGTGAACACGCGGAGAACACTGAAGCTTTCTTT. Protein sequence: CASSEHAENTEAFF.